This entry describes one T cell receptor (beta chain). Its antigen is currently unknown. This specimen belongs to a study of T cell responses to AZD1222 COVID-19 vaccine. Broader study findings: Recipients of two AZD1222 doses showed rising Spike-specific TCR breadth and depth. Baseline testing showed seropositivity in only five or six AZD1222 recipients. Unmutated variant regions are reportedly the target of nearly half of TCRs that are spike-specific. Repertoire sampling happened only post peak T cell response.

Measured with immunoSEQ multiplex PCR; TCRdb has only the in-frame clones, and not every one. The sample has roughly 120,000 clones; around 84% are singletons. This CDR3 has 15 amino acids. Trimming cost V 2 bases and J 3 bases; bases outside gene matches: 2. Germline assignment: CDR1 MNHEY and CDR2 SVGEGT. V and J are TRBV6-2 or TRBV6-3 and TRBJ2-1, with 9 bases matching TRBD1. The TCR was taken from an adult in good health. The sequences come from peripheral blood, collected on day 0 of AZD1222 vaccination. The CDR3 nucleotides read TGTGCCAGCAGTTACGGGGACAGGGTCTACAATGAGCAGTTCTTC. This translates into CASSYGDRVYNEQFF.